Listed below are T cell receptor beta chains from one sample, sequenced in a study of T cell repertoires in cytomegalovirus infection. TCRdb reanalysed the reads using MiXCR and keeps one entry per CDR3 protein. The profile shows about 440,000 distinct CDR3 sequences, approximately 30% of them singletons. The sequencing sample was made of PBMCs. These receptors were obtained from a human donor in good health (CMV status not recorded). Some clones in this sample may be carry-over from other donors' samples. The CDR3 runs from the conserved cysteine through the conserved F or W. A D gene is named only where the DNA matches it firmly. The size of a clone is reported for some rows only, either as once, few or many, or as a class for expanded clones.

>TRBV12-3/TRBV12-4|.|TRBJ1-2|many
CASRPDGNYGYTF
TGTGCCAGCAGACCGGACGGTAACTATGGCTACACCTTC
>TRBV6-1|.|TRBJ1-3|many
CASPAGTDSGNTIYF
TGTGCCAGCCCCGCCGGCACTGACTCTGGAAACACCATATATTTT
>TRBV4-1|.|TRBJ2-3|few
CASSQVQGADTQYF
TGTGCCAGCAGCCAAGTACAGGGCGCAGATACGCAGTATTTT
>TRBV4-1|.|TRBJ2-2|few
CASSLRDIPGELFF
TGCGCCAGCAGCCTTAGGGACATCCCCGGGGAGCTGTTTTTT
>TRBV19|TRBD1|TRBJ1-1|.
CASGRDRDTEAFF
TGTGCCAGTGGCCGGGACAGGGACACTGAAGCTTTCTTT
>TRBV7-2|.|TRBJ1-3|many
CASSSNPPGSSNTIYF
TGTGCCAGCAGCTCAAATCCCCCGGGAAGCTCGAACACCATATATTTT
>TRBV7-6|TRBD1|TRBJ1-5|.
CASSSFGGQVPNQPQHF
TGTGCCAGCAGCTCTTTTGGGGGACAGGTACCCAATCAGCCCCAGCATTTT
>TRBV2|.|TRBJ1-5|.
CASRGAHWDNQPQHF
TGTGCCAGCAGGGGCGCCCACTGGGACAATCAGCCCCAGCATTTT
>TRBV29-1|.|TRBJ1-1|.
CSVEKILNTEAFF
TGCAGCGTTGAAAAGATTTTGAACACTGAAGCTTTCTTT
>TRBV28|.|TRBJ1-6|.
CASRNRGHTRGSYNSPLHF
TGTGCCAGCAGAAACCGGGGACACACCAGAGGGTCCTATAATTCACCCCTCCACTTT
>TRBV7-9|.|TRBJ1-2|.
CASSLRRGLGTLDYGYTF
TGTGCCAGCAGCTTAAGGCGGGGGTTAGGGACTTTGGACTATGGCTACACCTTC
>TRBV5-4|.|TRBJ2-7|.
CASSPETSSYEQYF
TGTGCCAGCAGCCCAGAAACTTCGTCCTACGAGCAGTACTTC
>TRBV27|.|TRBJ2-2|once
CASRSSRTGELFF
TGTGCCAGCCGTAGTAGCCGCACCGGGGAGCTGTTTTTT
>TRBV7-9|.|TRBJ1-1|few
CASSPDGLHTEAFF
TGTGCCAGCAGCCCCGACGGTTTACACACTGAAGCTTTCTTT
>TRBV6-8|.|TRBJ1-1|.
CASGRVGDTEDFF
TGTGCCAGTGGGAGGGTCGGGGACACTGAAGATTTCTTT
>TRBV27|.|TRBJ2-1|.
CASSPSGAGSYNEQFF
TGTGCCAGCAGTCCCTCGGGGGCGGGGTCCTACAATGAGCAGTTCTTC
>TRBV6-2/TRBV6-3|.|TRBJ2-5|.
CASSYSGLTQETQYF
TGTGCCAGCAGTTACTCAGGACTTACACAAGAGACCCAGTACTTC
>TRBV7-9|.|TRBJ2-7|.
CASSLEGRVNEQYF
TGTGCCAGCAGCTTAGAGGGCAGGGTGAACGAGCAGTACTTC
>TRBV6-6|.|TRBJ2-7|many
CASSYGAGRTYEQYF
TGTGCCAGCAGTTACGGGGCAGGGCGGACCTACGAGCAGTACTTC
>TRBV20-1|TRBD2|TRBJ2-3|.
CSARAAGGRASTDTQYF
TGCAGTGCTAGAGCGGCGGGGGGCCGCGCTAGCACAGATACGCAGTATTTT
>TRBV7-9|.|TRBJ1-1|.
CASSLRTRETTEAFF
TGTGCCAGCAGCTTAAGGACAAGGGAGACCACTGAAGCTTTCTTT
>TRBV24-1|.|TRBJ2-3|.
CATSARTTSTDTQYF
TGTGCCACCAGCGCTAGGACAACTAGCACAGATACGCAGTATTTT